A single sample gave rise to the 14 T cell receptor beta chains below, sequenced in a study of blood T cells in healthy people across ages. Using a J-beta primer mix together with a sample-barcoded 5' primer, a second PCR was run for roughly 6 to 12 cycles. TCRdb re-called the 5' RACE reads with MiXCR, one entry per CDR3 protein. The sample contains 800,000 or so distinct CDR3 sequences, less than 80% of which appear only once. The sequencing sample was made of blood. All receptors derive from a man aged 30 to 45 in good health.

This clonotype was seen at least ten times. The chain combines TRBV20-1 with TRBJ2-7; TRBD1 agrees at 9 bases. This CDR3 has 13 residues. Looked up from germline, CDR1 is DFQATT and CDR2 is SNEGSKA (reference sequence). Unmatched junction bases numbered 5, after V lost 5 bases and J lost 3 bases. Here the CDR3 DNA reads TGCAGTGCTCCCCGGACAGGGGACTACGAGCAGTACTTC. It encodes CSAPRTGDYEQYF.

This chain joins TRBV4-2 and TRBJ1-5, with D possibly TRBD1 on 5 matching bases. Germline V gene lookup returns CDR1 LGHNA and CDR2 YNFKEQ. V shed 0 bases and J shed 9 bases, with 15 bases lying between them. The length of the CDR3 is 15 residues. This chain's CDR3 is CASSQDQGRVGPQHF. For the CDR3, the DNA is TGTGCCAGCAGCCAAGATCAGGGCAGGGTGGGGCCCCAGCATTTT.

The chain recombines TRBV10-3 with TRBJ2-5, with 7 nucleotides matching TRBD2. Germline trimming cut 10 bases from V and 4 bases from J; bases unmatched to any gene: 9. The CDR3 has 13 amino acids. Germline V lookup: CDR1 ENHRY, CDR2 SYGVKD. Here the CDR3 DNA reads TGTGCCACCGGGGGGTTGACGGGAGAGACCCAGTACTTC. Translating it yields CATGGLTGETQYF.

The V call is TRBV7-2, the J call TRBJ2-7, with TRBD2 identical over 8 bases. The CDR3 has 15 residues. Germline trimming cut 5 bases from V and 4 bases from J; bases unmatched to any gene: 10. The germline V gene has CDR1 SGHTA and CDR2 FQGNSA. The CDR3 is CASSPGGAGQYEQYF. CDR3 bases: TGTGCCAGCAGCCCCGGGGGGGCCGGACAGTACGAGCAGTACTTC.

The chain employs TRBV18 and TRBJ2-1, with 9 nucleotides matching TRBD2. J was trimmed by 5 bases and V by 4 bases; bases with no gene match: 9. The CDR3 is made up of 16 amino acids. Germline CDR1 is KGHSH and CDR2 is LQKENI. The CDR3 bases are TGTGCCAGCTCACTCTTGCCTAGCGGGGATAACAATGAGCAGTTCTTC. Encoded protein: CASSLLPSGDNNEQFF.

The chain is built from TRBV12-3 or TRBV12-4 and TRBJ1-5; no firm D call. V lost 1 base and J lost 2, with 15 bases in between. The CDR3 consists of 17 residues. CDR3 in DNA: TGTGCCAGCAGTTTAGGTGAGAGAGAAATTGGCAATCAGCCCCAGCATTTT. Its translation: CASSLGEREIGNQPQHF.

The chain has TRBV6-5 and TRBJ2-1, with 7 positions matching TRBD2. Germline CDR1 reads MNHEY; CDR2 reads SVGAGI. The CDR3 has 16 amino acids. Trimming cost V 0 bases and J 5 bases; bases outside gene matches: 7. The CDR3 loop is CASSYSVRGVNNEQFF. Written as DNA, the CDR3 is TGTGCCAGCAGTTACTCCGTTCGGGGGGTGAACAATGAGCAGTTCTTC.

V gene TRBV6-2 or TRBV6-3 combines with J gene TRBJ2-5; TRBD2 might be the D (5 bases). Near its end, the DNA agrees better with TRBJ2-7, so the J call may be wrong. Germline V CDR1 and CDR2: MNHEY, SVGEGT. CDR3 length: 12 amino acids. CDR3 sequence (DNA): TGTGCCAGCAGGTACGAGGGATCCGAGCAGTACTTC. Amino acid sequence: CASRYEGSEQYF.

The chain joins TRBV12-5 to TRBJ2-1; D gene uncertain. The CDR3 is made up of 11 amino acids. Germline V gene data show CDR1 as LGHNT and CDR2 as FRNRAP. Trimming stripped 3 bases from V and 6 bases from J, with 3 bases between. The CDR3 sequence: CASGFTNEQFF. The CDR3 region has the DNA TGTGCTAGTGGTTTCACCAATGAGCAGTTCTTC. Drawing the rest from reference TRBV12-5 and TRBJ2-1, the complete variable domain is DARVTQTPRHKVTEMGQEVTMRCQPILGHNTVFWYRQTMMQGLELLAYFRNRAPLDDSGMPKDRFSAEMPDATLATLKIQPSEPRDSAVYFCASGFTNEQFFGPGTRLTVL.

The chain links TRBV28 to TRBJ2-7; 10 bases fit TRBD1. The CDR3 covers 15 residues. Trimming cost V 6 bases and J 3 bases; bases outside gene matches: 8. Germline loops: CDR1 MDHEN, CDR2 SYDVKM. In DNA, the CDR3 is TGTGCCAGCAGACTGGACAGGGGGTTTTACTACGAGCAGTACTTC. It codes for CASRLDRGFYYEQYF.

This clonotype showed up just a few times. V gene TRBV10-3 combines with J gene TRBJ2-3; a weak D match, TRBD2 (6 bases). The germline gives CDR1 ENHRY, CDR2 SYGVKD. Deletions cut 2 bases from V and 2 bases from J, with 17 bases between. CDR3 length: 17 residues. In DNA, the CDR3 is TGTGCCATCAGTGAGGCCTGGACGGGGGAGTTCACAGATACGCAGTATTTT. This sequence encodes CAISEAWTGEFTDTQYF.

The rearrangement uses TRBV20-1 and TRBJ2-7, with D unclear. Germline CDR1 DFQATT, CDR2 SNEGSKA (reference sequence). V lost 4 bases to trimming and J lost 2 bases, with 12 bases between them. The CDR3 extends over 13 amino acids. The CDR3 region is CSAKTFPAYEQYF. The CDR3 coding sequence is TGCAGTGCTAAGACATTCCCTGCCTACGAGCAGTACTTC.

The chain couples TRBV2 to TRBJ2-7; D unclear. V lost 0 bases to trimming and J lost 2 bases, with 5 bases between them. This CDR3 comprises 13 residues. CDR1 is SNHLY and CDR2 is FYNNEI in the germline V gene. CDR3 loop: CASSEAPAYEQYF. The CDR3 bases are TGTGCCAGCAGTGAAGCGCCCGCCTACGAGCAGTACTTC.

V and J are TRBV27 and TRBJ2-2; D might be TRBD2 (6 bases). V was trimmed by 3 bases and J by 10 bases, leaving 15 bases between them. The CDR3 runs to 14 residues. Germline-derived CDR1 and CDR2 are MNHEY and SMNVEV (reference sequence). The chain's CDR3 is CASSFTREAAELFF. The CDR3 DNA is TGTGCCAGCAGTTTTACTAGGGAGGCGGCGGAGCTGTTTTTT.